This T cell receptor (beta chain) was retrieved from a study of persistence of HIV-infected CD4 T cells. Study-level points and caveats: Within sorted populations, more oligoclonal TCRs accompanied more oligoclonal proviruses.

Anti-CD3/anti-CD28 beads served as a nonspecific positive control stimulus. Sorting of responding CD4+ T cells relied on upregulated CD40 ligand together with CD69. Comment on this clone: The antigen is unknown.

V was shortened by 2 bases and J by 9 bases, with 18 bases between the two germline ends. The CDR3 totals 15 residues. From germline, CDR1 is SGDLS and CDR2 YYNGEE. Sequencing used immunoSEQ version 4 in survey mode. The method was immunoSEQ multiplex PCR; TCRdb's version includes in-frame clones alone and lacks a portion of them. The sample holds about 51,000 clones, approximately 90% seen once. Sequencing used CD4+ T cells sorted from PBMCs after approximately 18-hour stimulation, obtained from a patient who received antiretroviral therapy. The V and J genes are TRBV9 and TRBJ2-1, with TRBD2 as a possible D gene (6 bases). This sequence originates from an adult woman with HIV who was CMV-seropositive. DNA of the CDR3: TGTGCCAGCAGCGTCGGGGGTGCTTGGTTAGGTGAGCAGTTCTTC. Translation: CASSVGGAWLGEQFF.